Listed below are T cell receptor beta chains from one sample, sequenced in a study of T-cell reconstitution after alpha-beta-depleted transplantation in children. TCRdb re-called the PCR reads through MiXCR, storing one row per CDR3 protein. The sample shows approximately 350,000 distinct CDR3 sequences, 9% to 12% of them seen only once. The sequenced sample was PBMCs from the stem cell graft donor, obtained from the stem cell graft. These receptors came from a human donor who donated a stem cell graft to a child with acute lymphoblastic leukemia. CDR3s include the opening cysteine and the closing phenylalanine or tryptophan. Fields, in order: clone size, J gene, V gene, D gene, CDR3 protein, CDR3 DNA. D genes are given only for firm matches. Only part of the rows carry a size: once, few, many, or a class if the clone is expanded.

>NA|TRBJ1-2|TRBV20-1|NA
CSARDRSRHGYTF
TGCAGTGCTAGAGATAGGTCTCGGCATGGCTACACCTTC
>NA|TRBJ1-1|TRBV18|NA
CASSPPKGVNTEAFF
TGTGCCAGCTCACCACCGAAAGGGGTGAACACTGAAGCTTTCTTT
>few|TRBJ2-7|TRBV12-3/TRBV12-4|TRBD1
CASSPTGTGAAYEQYF
TGTGCCAGCAGTCCAACCGGGACAGGGGCCGCCTACGAGCAGTACTTC
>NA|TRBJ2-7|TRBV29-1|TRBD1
CSVRDRGEQYF
TGCAGCGTCCGGGACAGGGGCGAGCAGTACTTC
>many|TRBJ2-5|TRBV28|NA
CASSPPRKGSETQYF
TGTGCCAGCAGTCCCCCCCGTAAGGGTTCGGAGACCCAGTACTTC
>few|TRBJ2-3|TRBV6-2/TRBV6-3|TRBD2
CASTSSGARPDTQYF
TGTGCCAGCACCTCTAGCGGAGCCCGTCCGGATACGCAGTATTTT
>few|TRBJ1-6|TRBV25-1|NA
CATAGFRAPLHF
TGTGCCACCGCCGGCTTCCGGGCACCCCTCCACTTT
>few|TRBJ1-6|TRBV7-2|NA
CASSFPQTPLHF
TGTGCCAGCAGCTTCCCACAGACACCCCTCCACTTT
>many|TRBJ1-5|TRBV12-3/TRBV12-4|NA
CASSPGSSSNQPQHF
TGTGCCAGCAGCCCTGGGTCTTCTAGCAATCAGCCCCAGCATTTT
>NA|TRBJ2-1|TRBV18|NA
CASSQDSTPYNEQFF
TGTGCCAGCTCACAGGACTCCACCCCGTACAATGAGCAGTTCTTC
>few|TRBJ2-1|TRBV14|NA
CASSQDPARSYNEQFF
TGTGCCAGCAGCCAAGATCCGGCCAGATCCTACAATGAGCAGTTCTTC
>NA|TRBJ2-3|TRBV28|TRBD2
CASSFSSGRAVGTDTQYF
TGTGCCAGCAGTTTTAGTAGCGGGAGGGCCGTGGGCACAGATACGCAGTATTTT
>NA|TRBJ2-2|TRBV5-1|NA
CASSRRGFIRTGELFF
TGCGCCAGCAGCAGAAGGGGCTTTATCCGCACCGGGGAGCTGTTTTTT
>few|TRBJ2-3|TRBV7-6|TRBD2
CASSEGLAGSTTDTQYF
TGTGCCAGCAGCGAGGGACTAGCGGGATCTACTACAGATACGCAGTATTTT
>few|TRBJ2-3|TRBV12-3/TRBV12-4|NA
CASSFRKSGPDTQYF
TGTGCCAGCAGTTTCCGGAAGTCTGGTCCAGATACGCAGTATTTT
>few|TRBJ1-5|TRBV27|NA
CASSHRHGQYSNQPQHF
TGTGCCAGCAGTCACAGGCACGGACAGTATAGCAATCAGCCCCAGCATTTT
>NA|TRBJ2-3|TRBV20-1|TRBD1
CSARARDRSTDTQYF
TGCAGTGCTAGGGCCCGGGACAGATCCACAGATACGCAGTATTTT
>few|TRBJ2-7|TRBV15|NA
CATSRFRNYEQYF
TGTGCCACCAGCAGGTTCCGCAACTACGAGCAGTACTTC
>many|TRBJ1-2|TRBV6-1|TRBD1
CASRLGRGPEVYGYTF
TGTGCCAGCAGGCTAGGTAGGGGGCCCGAGGTCTATGGCTACACCTTC
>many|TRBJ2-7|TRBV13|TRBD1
CASSLRGQGTYEQYF
TGTGCCAGCAGCTTGAGGGGACAGGGAACCTACGAGCAGTACTTC